This is a list of T cell receptor beta chains from one sample in a study of OX40 agonist ivuxolimab in advanced cancers. Some clones are missing from TCRdb's copy, which holds only in-frame ones; the method was immunoSEQ multiplex PCR. Of around 45,000 clones in the sample, about 90% were seen once. This specimen was CD4+ or CD8+ T cells sorted from blood, taken in a trial of the OX40 agonist ivuxolimab. These receptors came from an adult with an advanced solid tumor such as melanoma, head and neck, liver or kidney cancer. CDR3s leave out the opening cysteine and the closing phenylalanine or tryptophan.

cdr3_aa: ASSPEVGGGTDTQY
cdr3_length: 14
v_call: TRBV7-3
j_call: TRBJ2-3

cdr3_aa: SYWVLSGYT
cdr3_length: 9
v_call: TRBV20-1
j_call: TRBJ1-2

cdr3_aa: SASGQPYTEAF
cdr3_length: 11
v_call: TRBV29-1
j_call: TRBJ1-1

cdr3_aa: SVGHVDNSYEQY
cdr3_length: 12
v_call: TRBV29-1
j_call: TRBJ2-7

cdr3_aa: SVVRDSTGELF
cdr3_length: 11
v_call: TRBV29-1
j_call: TRBJ2-2

cdr3_aa: ASRFSLGSEAF
cdr3_length: 11
v_call: TRBV7-2
j_call: TRBJ1-1

cdr3_aa: ASSYDPRDRGRKLF
cdr3_length: 14
v_call: TRBV6-5
j_call: TRBJ1-4

cdr3_aa: ASSWGQGKSVGTQY
cdr3_length: 14
v_call: TRBV7-6
j_call: TRBJ2-5

cdr3_aa: ASSLTGVPGNTIY
cdr3_length: 13
v_call: TRBV6-1
j_call: TRBJ1-3

cdr3_aa: ASSLEAGGYEQY
cdr3_length: 12
v_call: TRBV11-2
j_call: TRBJ2-7

cdr3_aa: ASSPQEIYSGNTIY
cdr3_length: 14
v_call: TRBV6-4
j_call: TRBJ1-3

cdr3_aa: ASSSLAGGRETQY
cdr3_length: 13
v_call: TRBV7-9
j_call: TRBJ2-5

cdr3_aa: ASSQVNSLKETQY
cdr3_length: 13
v_call: TRBV4-1
j_call: TRBJ2-5

cdr3_aa: ASSVVGGGRNEQF
cdr3_length: 13
v_call: TRBV9
j_call: TRBJ2-1

cdr3_aa: ASRPGGWPGANVLT
cdr3_length: 14
v_call: TRBV6-4
j_call: TRBJ2-6

cdr3_aa: ASSPRGSADTQY
cdr3_length: 12
v_call: TRBV18
j_call: TRBJ2-3

cdr3_aa: ASQLGGANYGYT
cdr3_length: 12
v_call: TRBV28
j_call: TRBJ1-2

cdr3_aa: ASSAIRGGKSYEQY
cdr3_length: 14
v_call: TRBV11-2
j_call: TRBJ2-7

cdr3_aa: ASSSFGVQSTDTQY
cdr3_length: 14
v_call: TRBV11-2
j_call: TRBJ2-3

cdr3_aa: ASRSTPNTEAF
cdr3_length: 11
v_call: TRBV7-3
j_call: TRBJ1-1

cdr3_aa: ASSQGTDRELF
cdr3_length: 11
v_call: TRBV7-7
j_call: TRBJ1-4

cdr3_aa: ASSEASPGVRSPLH
cdr3_length: 14
v_call: TRBV6-1
j_call: TRBJ1-6

cdr3_aa: ASSMGAGTDTQY
cdr3_length: 12
v_call: TRBV19
j_call: TRBJ2-3

cdr3_aa: ASSPELDEQY
cdr3_length: 10
v_call: TRBV7-2
j_call: TRBJ2-7

cdr3_aa: ASSGRVDNSPLH
cdr3_length: 12
v_call: TRBV11-2
j_call: TRBJ1-6

cdr3_aa: ASSFSLEGEQY
cdr3_length: 11
v_call: TRBV11-2
j_call: TRBJ2-7

cdr3_aa: ASSKQVPGANVLT
cdr3_length: 13
v_call: TRBV7-9
j_call: TRBJ2-6

cdr3_aa: ASSGGRADGTQY
cdr3_length: 12
v_call: TRBV2
j_call: TRBJ2-3

cdr3_aa: SAIRTGELF
cdr3_length: 9
v_call: TRBV20-1
j_call: TRBJ2-2

cdr3_aa: ASSLAIQRYEQY
cdr3_length: 12
v_call: TRBV7-2
j_call: TRBJ2-7

cdr3_aa: ASSSQAGVNEQF
cdr3_length: 12
v_call: TRBV11-2
j_call: TRBJ2-1